This TCR beta chain was found in a study of T cells in Graves' hyperthyroidism and ophthalmopathy. Study-level results: Blood also contained most expanded thyroid clonotypes above 0.001. Separating ophthalmopathy from stable hyperthyroidism was achieved by a 13 V-J model.

Amplified TCR beta CDR3 regions derived from RNA transcripts. A set of HTBI primers served as the primers for a first-round RT-PCR of the TCR CDR3. TCRdb reprocessed the multiplex PCR reads via MiXCR and lists one record per CDR3 protein. The table shows more than 650,000 distinct CDR3 sequences, with around 15% occurring only once. The CDR3 covers 19 residues. Germline trimming cut 1 base from V and 2 bases from J; bases unmatched to any gene: 12. These patients, aged 18 to 65, had recently diagnosed hyperthyroidism lasting under 2 months. This clonotype was seen at least ten times. Its target is unknown.

The V and J genes are TRBV12-3 or TRBV12-4 and TRBJ1-5; 9 nucleotides match TRBD1. Sequencing input: blood. The origin of this receptor is a woman between 18 and 30 years old with Graves' hyperthyroidism. The CDR3 nucleotides read TGTGCCAGCAGTTTAGGAAGGGACAGGGCCCGAAGTGGCAATCAGCCCCAGCATTTT. This sequence encodes CASSLGRDRARSGNQPQHF.